A selection of T cell receptor beta chains follows, all from one sample in a study of blood T cell repertoires in COVID-19. Repertoires were generated with immunoSEQ multiplex PCR, while TCRdb's copy carries only in-frame clones and drops some. The repertoire holds 260,000 or so clones, with 80% to 90% as singletons. The sequenced sample consisted of PBMCs or T cells enriched from blood (not recorded which). The source is a woman aged 30 to 39 with acute COVID-19. The CDR3 runs from the conserved cysteine through the conserved F or W. Some rows mark clone size as missing; the rest say once, few, many or name a class of expanded clone.

size,J,V,CDR3
.,TRBJ1-3,TRBV4-1,CASSQDSGTGNTIYF
.,TRBJ2-6,TRBV6-4,CASSEDTSSGANVLTF
.,TRBJ1-1,TRBV6-2/TRBV6-3,CASSYPGAFF
few,TRBJ1-4,TRBV7-2,CASSLERMNEKLFF
.,TRBJ2-1,TRBV24-1,CATSETEGGQFF
.,TRBJ2-7,TRBV6-5,CASSSIHEQYF
.,TRBJ1-5,TRBV3-1/TRBV3-2,CASSRTGGYQPQHF
.,TRBJ2-2,TRBV19,CASSMGQASGELFF
few,TRBJ1-2,TRBV19,CATKKQGQGYTF
.,TRBJ1-4,TRBV5-4,CASSLGQDDEKLFF